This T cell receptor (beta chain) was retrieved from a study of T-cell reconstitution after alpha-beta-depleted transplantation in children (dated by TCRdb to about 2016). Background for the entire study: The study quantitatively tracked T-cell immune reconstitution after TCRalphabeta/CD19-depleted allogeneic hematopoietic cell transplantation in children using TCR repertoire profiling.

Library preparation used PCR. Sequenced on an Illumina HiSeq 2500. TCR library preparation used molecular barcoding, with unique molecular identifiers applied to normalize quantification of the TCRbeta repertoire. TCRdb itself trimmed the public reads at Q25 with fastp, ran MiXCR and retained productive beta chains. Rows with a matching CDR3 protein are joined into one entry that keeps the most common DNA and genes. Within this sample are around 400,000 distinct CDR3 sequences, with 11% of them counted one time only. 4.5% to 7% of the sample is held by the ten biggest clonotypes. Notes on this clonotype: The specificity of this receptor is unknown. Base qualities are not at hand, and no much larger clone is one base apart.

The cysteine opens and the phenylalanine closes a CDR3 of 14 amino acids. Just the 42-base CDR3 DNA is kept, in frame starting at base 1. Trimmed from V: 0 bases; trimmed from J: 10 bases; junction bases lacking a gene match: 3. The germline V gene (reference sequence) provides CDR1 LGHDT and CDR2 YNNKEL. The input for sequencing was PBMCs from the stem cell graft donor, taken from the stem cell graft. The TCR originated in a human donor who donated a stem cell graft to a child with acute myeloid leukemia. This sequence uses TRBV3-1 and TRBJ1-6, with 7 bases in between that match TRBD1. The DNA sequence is TGTGCCAGCAGCCAAGACAGGGGGTCATCACCCCTCCACTTT. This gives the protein CASSQDRGSSPLHF. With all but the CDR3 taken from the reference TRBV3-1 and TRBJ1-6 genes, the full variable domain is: DTAVSQTPKYLVTQMGNDKSIKCEQNLGHDTMYWYKQDSKKFLKIMFSYNNKELIINETVPNRFSPKSPDKAHLNLHINSLELGDSAVYFCASSQDRGSSPLHFGNGTRLTVT.